The 3 T cell receptor beta chains below come from one sample, sequenced in a study of T cell repertoires in cytomegalovirus infection. TCRdb called the reads again in MiXCR, with one record for every CDR3 protein. The sample lists approximately 130,000 distinct CDR3 sequences, more than 7% occurring once. Source material: PBMCs. These receptors originate from a human donor in good health (CMV status not recorded). Some clones in this sample may be carry-over from other donors' samples.

The sample holds many counts of this clonotype. V gene TRBV7-9 combines with J gene TRBJ1-1, with 7 nucleotides matching TRBD1. Looked up from germline, CDR1 is SEHNR and CDR2 is FQNEAQ (reference sequence). The CDR3 has 15 residues. V shed 3 bases and J 4 bases; nucleotides not matched to a gene: 8. CDR3 amino acids: CASSLRQGVTTEAFF. The CDR3 region has the DNA TGTGCCAGCAGCTTGAGACAGGGTGTGACCACTGAAGCTTTCTTT.

This clonotype was found many times. The chain employs TRBV6-2 or TRBV6-3 and TRBJ1-5; 9 nucleotides line up with TRBD1. The ends lost 10 bases at V and 6 bases at J; junction bases unmatched: 13. CDR3 size: 15 residues. From germline, CDR1 is MNHEY and CDR2 SVGEGT. CDR3 protein: CATLLGTGIRQPQHF. The CDR3 bases are TGTGCCACCCTCCTCGGGACAGGGATACGTCAGCCCCAGCATTTT.

This clonotype was detected ten times or more. The genes are TRBV7-6 and TRBJ2-7, with D perhaps matching TRBD2 (5 bases). V was clipped by 1 base and J by 2 bases, with 9 bases between them. The germline gives CDR1 SGHVS, CDR2 FNYEAQ. This CDR3 contains 14 residues. CDR3 residues: CASSLVGATYEQYF. The CDR3 bases are TGTGCCAGCAGCTTAGTGGGAGCGACCTACGAGCAGTACTTC.